This T cell receptor beta chain was obtained from a study of blood T cell repertoires in COVID-19 (TCRdb year 2020). General notes on the study: Samples covering the acute and convalescent phases of COVID-19 were provided by collaborators in the United States, Italy and Spain. The material from the prospective study consisted of cDNA or gDNA derived from T cells, B-cell-depleted T cells, or PBMCs. Subjects who had been exposed to COVID-19, were actively infected with it, or had recovered from it provided the deeply sampled blood TCRbeta repertoires that made up the dataset. The repertoires were made available in a free public database intended to serve as a resource for research on the immune response to SARS-CoV-2. The samples were drawn from the first 160 participants of the ongoing ImmuneRACE study and from 950 to 1,500 subjects provided by 6 global collaborators. Sample metadata almost always included a de-identified subject ID, COVID-19 status, age in years and sex. HLA class I and class II types, where available, came from metadata supplied by the sample provider rather than from assay-based typing.

V is trimmed back by 8 bases and J by 1 base, and the junction contains 7 bases that no gene match accounts for. The germline V gene (reference sequence) yields LNHDA for CDR1 and SQIVND for CDR2. From cysteine to phenylalanine, the CDR3 is 14 amino acids long. The entry retains the CDR3 DNA only, 42 bases that are in frame from base 1. The immunoSEQ Assay, a bias-controlled multiplex PCR, was used to amplify TCRbeta CDR3 regions from genomic DNA. The source study handled its data this way. Nucleated cell counts per sample were estimated from amplification of reference gene primers within the assay. To quantify the absolute abundance of each unique TCRbeta CDR3 rearrangement, sequence reads were collapsed and filtered. For each sample, productive Simpson clonality was calculated as the square root of Simpson's diversity index over productive rearrangements. TCRdb mirrors the immuneACCESS table, restricted to in-frame sequences. Some clones are absent from its copies; in checked studies, under half trace to an unresolved V gene, and the reason for the others is unknown. D and trimming come from the DNA, and the V and J calls and clone size come from that table. In all, the sample holds about 220,000 clones, and roughly 88% of those were seen once. The ten largest clones represent under 4% of the sample.

In the prospective study, participants were roughly 18 to 89 years old, resided in around 25 geographic areas of the United States, and were enrolled through a virtual design. To assign participants to cohorts, the prospective study relied on clinical history that participants themselves reported in a screening survey and a study questionnaire. Mobile phlebotomists in the prospective study collected whole blood, serum and a nasopharyngeal or oropharyngeal swab from every participant. Additional blood draws and questionnaires over an approximately two-month period could optionally be provided by prospective study participants. Prospective study blood samples were shipped either frozen or at room temperature before DNA extraction. Regarding this clone: What this receptor recognizes is not known. No base-level quality is on record; no much larger clone is a single base apart.

On the study overall, not on this receptor specifically: Clinical and demographic metadata were provided uncurated, with the amount varying by source and participant.

The chain was built from TRBV19 and TRBJ1-2; 7 bases in the middle match TRBD1. The clonotype originates from a woman between 40 and 50 years old with acute COVID-19. The sequenced sample was PBMCs or T cells enriched from blood (not recorded which). In nucleotide form, the sequence is TGTGCCAGTGAAGGGGGCAGCCTTAACTATGGCTACACCTTC. It translates as CASEGGSLNYGYTF.